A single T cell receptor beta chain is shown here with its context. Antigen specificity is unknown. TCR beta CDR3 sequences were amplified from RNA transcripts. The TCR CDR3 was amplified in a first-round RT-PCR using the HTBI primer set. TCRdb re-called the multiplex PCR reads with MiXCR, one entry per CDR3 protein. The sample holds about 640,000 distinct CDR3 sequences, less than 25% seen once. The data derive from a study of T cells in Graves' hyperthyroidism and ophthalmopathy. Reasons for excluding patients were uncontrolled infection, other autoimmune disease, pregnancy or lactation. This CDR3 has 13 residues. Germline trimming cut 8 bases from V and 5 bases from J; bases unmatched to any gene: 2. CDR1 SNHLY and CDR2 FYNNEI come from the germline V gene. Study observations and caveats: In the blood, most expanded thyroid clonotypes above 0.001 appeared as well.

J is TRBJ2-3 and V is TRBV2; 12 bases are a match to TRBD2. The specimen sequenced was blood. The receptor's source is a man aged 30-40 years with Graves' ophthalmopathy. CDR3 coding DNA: TGTGCCAGCCTGGGACTAGCGGGAGATACGCAGTATTTT. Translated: CASLGLAGDTQYF.